Below, 25 T cell receptor beta chains from the same sample are listed, as sequenced in a study of blood T cell repertoires in COVID-19 (TCRdb year 2020). Receptor libraries were prepared by the immunoSEQ multiplex PCR assay. TCRdb obtained this table from immuneACCESS and retained in-frame rearrangements with V and J assigned. These tables miss some clones; where compared with another copy, unresolved V genes account for less than half of the shortfall, and the remainder is unexplained. Counted in this sample were some 200,000 clones; around 80% of them appeared once. Roughly 12% of the sample lies in the top ten. Source material: peripheral blood. The source is a human donor in a cohort sampled during active COVID-19.

V usage is TRBV27 and J usage is TRBJ2-6; 7 bases fit TRBD1. CDR1 is MNHEY, CDR2 SMNVEV, per germline (reference sequence). There are 19 residues in the CDR3. V lost 5 bases, J lost 2 bases, and 15 bases stayed unmatched. CDR3 nucleotides: TGTGCCAGCAGTCGATATCACAGGGGCGTAAGTGCTGGGGCCAACGTCCTGACTTTC. Its translation is CASSRYHRGVSAGANVLTF.

The V gene is TRBV6-2 or TRBV6-3, the J gene TRBJ2-5, with a possible D match to TRBD1 (6 bases). CDR1 is MNHEY, CDR2 SVGEGT, per germline. V lost 5 bases and J lost 8, with 18 bases in between. The CDR3 sequence is 14 residues long. The CDR3 protein is CASSQTGNSYTQYF. In DNA, the CDR3 is TGTGCCAGCAGTCAAACAGGGAATTCGTATACCCAGTACTTC.

The chain employs TRBV19 and TRBJ1-4; 8 bases fit TRBD1. Germline V gene lookup returns CDR1 LNHDA and CDR2 SQIVND (reference sequence). CDR3 length: 16 amino acids. The trim removed 5 bases at V and 4 bases at J, leaving 9 bases unmatched. CDR3 amino acids: CASSSPGQGYNEKLFF. DNA for the CDR3: TGTGCCAGTAGTTCCCCCGGACAGGGTTATAATGAAAAACTGTTTTTT.

This chain connects TRBV7-9 to TRBJ2-6; D uncertain. This CDR3 has 15 amino acids. With 5 bases removed from V and 4 bases from J, the gap between germline ends came to 12 bases. CDR1 and CDR2 (germline): SEHNR, FQNEAQ (reference sequence). The CDR3 sequence is CASSPSNLGANVLTF. CDR3 sequence (DNA): TGTGCCAGCAGCCCATCGAACTTGGGGGCCAACGTCCTGACTTTC. The variable domain in full, completed from reference TRBV7-9 and TRBJ2-6, reads DTGVSQNPRHKITKRGQNVTFRCDPISEHNRLYWYRQTLGQGPEFLTYFQNEAQLEKSRLLSDRFSAERPKGSFSTLEIQRTEQGDSAMYLCASSPSNLGANVLTFGAGSRLTVL.

The chain employs TRBV6-6 and TRBJ2-7; possible D gene TRBD2, 6 bases. Germline V gene sequence: CDR1 MNHNY, CDR2 SVGAGI (reference sequence). This CDR3 has 14 residues. Trimming pared 2 bases from V and 0 bases from J, leaving 8 bases between. CDR3 sequence (DNA): TGTGCCAGCAGTTACGTCGGGGGCTCCTACGAGCAGTACTTC. It specifies CASSYVGGSYEQYF.

J is TRBJ1-2 and V is TRBV29-1; a weak D match, TRBD1 (6 bases). CDR1 and CDR2 (germline): SQVTM, ANQGSEA. The V and J ends lost 6 bases and 0 bases respectively, with 8 bases between them. This CDR3 has 12 residues. Written as DNA, the CDR3 is TGCAGCGTCGGGACAACTAACTATGGCTACACCTTC. It encodes CSVGTTNYGYTF.

J is TRBJ2-2 and V is TRBV3-1 (or the pseudogene TRBV3-2); the match to TRBD1 covers 9 bases. CDR3 size: 15 residues. Losses at the gene ends were 5 bases for V and 4 bases for J; bases not matched to a gene: 5. Germline V gives CDR1 LGHDT, CDR2 YNNKEL (reference sequence). CDR3 nucleotide sequence: TGTGCCAGCAGCGGCCGGGACAGGGCCACCGGGGAGCTGTTTTTT. Protein product: CASSGRDRATGELFF.

The V call is TRBV6-1, the J call TRBJ2-2, with D perhaps TRBD2 (5 bases). Trimming cost V 2 bases and J 1 base, with 11 bases left between them. The CDR3 length is 16 residues. Germline lookup yields CDR1 MNHNS and CDR2 SASEGT. CDR3 sequence reads: CASSEKGARNTGELFF. CDR3 DNA sequence: TGTGCCAGCAGTGAAAAGGGAGCTAGGAACACCGGGGAGCTGTTTTTT.

The chain is built from TRBV19 and TRBJ1-1, with D possibly matching TRBD1 (5 bases). Germline lookup yields CDR1 LNHDA and CDR2 SQIVND (reference sequence). CDR3 length: 13 residues. The V end was cut by 3 bases, the J end by 7 bases, with 12 bases between. The CDR3 bases are TGTGCCAGTAGTATGCAGGGAAGGGGTGAAGCTTTCTTT. It encodes CASSMQGRGEAFF.

V usage is TRBV27 and J usage is TRBJ2-7; 7 bases fit TRBD1. The CDR3 spans 14 residues. V shed 5 bases, J shed 6 bases, and the junction held 10 bases outside the gene matches. Germline V gene data show CDR1 as MNHEY and CDR2 as SMNVEV (reference sequence). The CDR3 here is CASSPRDSSLEQYF. CDR3 DNA: TGTGCCAGCAGTCCCAGGGACAGCTCCCTCGAGCAGTACTTC.

V usage is TRBV6-2 or TRBV6-3 and J usage is TRBJ1-3, with a tentative D call TRBD1 (5 bases). The CDR3 runs to 16 residues. Trimming left V 4 bases short and J 4 bases short, with 17 bases between. Per germline, CDR1 MNHEY and CDR2 SVGEGT. CDR3 sequence reads: CASSLGLGAFGNTIYF. CDR3 bases: TGTGCCAGCAGTTTGGGACTTGGGGCCTTCGGAAACACCATATATTTT.

This clone showed up just once. J is TRBJ2-7 and V is TRBV27; D is unclear. The germline gives CDR1 MNHEY, CDR2 SMNVEV (reference sequence). The CDR3 sequence is 14 residues long. V lost 2 bases to trimming and J lost 2 bases, with 10 bases between them. The CDR3 reads CASSLMTDAYEQYF. Here the CDR3 DNA reads TGTGCCAGCAGTTTAATGACTGATGCCTACGAGCAGTACTTC.

The V gene is TRBV5-6, the J gene TRBJ1-5; possibly TRBD1 for D (6 bases). V shed 4 bases and J shed 6 bases, with 14 bases lying between them. This CDR3 comprises 14 residues. Germline assignment: CDR1 SGHDT and CDR2 YYEEEE. CDR3 in amino acids: CASSRTATSQPQHF. The CDR3 DNA reads TGTGCCAGCAGCCGGACAGCGACCTCTCAGCCCCAGCATTTT.

The chain couples TRBV27 to TRBJ2-1, with D maybe TRBD2 (6 bases). V lost 6 bases to trimming and J lost 8 bases, with 17 bases between them. The germline CDR1 and CDR2 sequences are MNHEY and SMNVEV (reference sequence). The CDR3 is 14 residues long. CDR3: CASSIRGLRDEQFF. The CDR3 coding sequence is TGTGCCAGCAGCATACGGGGACTGCGCGATGAGCAGTTCTTC.

J is TRBJ2-3 and V is TRBV15, with D possibly TRBD1 on 6 matching bases. Germline assignment: CDR1 LNHNV and CDR2 YYDKDF (reference sequence). Trimming removed 0 bases at V and 4 bases at J, with 14 bases between. The CDR3 has 16 residues. The CDR3 protein is CATSRDPGEFADTQYF. The DNA for the CDR3 is TGTGCCACCAGCAGAGATCCAGGGGAGTTTGCAGATACGCAGTATTTT.

The chain uses TRBV7-9 and TRBJ2-7; 7 bases agree with TRBD1. The junction had 1 base not matched to a gene; V was cut back by 2 bases and J by 0 bases. CDR1 and CDR2 from the germline V gene are SEHNR and FQNEAQ (reference sequence). This CDR3 has 14 amino acids. The CDR3: CASSLPGGSYEQYF. CDR3 DNA: TGTGCCAGCAGCTTACCAGGGGGCTCCTACGAGCAGTACTTC.

The table lists this clone with a few counts. The chain is built from TRBV29-1 and TRBJ1-2; 10 nucleotides line up with TRBD1. The CDR3 consists of 12 residues. CDR1 SQVTM and CDR2 ANQGSEA come from the germline V gene. V lost 5 bases to trimming and J lost 6 bases; unmatched junction nucleotides: 3. The CDR3 nucleotides read TGCAGCGTTCCGACAGGGGGCGATGGCTACACCTTC. Translating it yields CSVPTGGDGYTF.

The chain is built from TRBV11-2 and TRBJ1-6; D is uncertain. Between the trimmed V and J ends, which lost 4 bases and 7 bases, there was a span of 11 bases. The germline V gene has CDR1 SGHAT and CDR2 FQNNGV. This CDR3 has 14 residues. For the CDR3, the DNA is TGTGCCAGCAGCTCGAGGGCCGGCAATTCACCCCTCCACTTT. Translating gives CASSSRAGNSPLHF.

This clone has a handful of counts. The chain employs TRBV10-3 and TRBJ2-7, with 11 nucleotides matching TRBD2. Germline V CDR1 and CDR2: ENHRY, SYGVKD. J gave up 3 bases and V 4 bases, and 5 bases lay outside the gene matches. This CDR3 has 15 residues. The CDR3 coding sequence is TGTGCCATCAGTGGAGGAACTAGCGGGAGCTACGAGCAGTACTTC. Amino acids: CAISGGTSGSYEQYF.

V and J are TRBV5-6 and TRBJ1-1, with D uncertain. Trimming stripped 3 bases from V and 1 base from J, with 22 bases between. The CDR3 is 18 residues long. The V gene's germline CDR1 is SGHDT and CDR2 YYEEEE. The CDR3 nucleotides read TGTGCCAGCAGCTCGTCCGACACTCCCGATCCGTGGAACACTGAAGCTTTCTTT. Encoded protein: CASSSSDTPDPWNTEAFF.

This sequence joins TRBV7-9 and TRBJ2-7, with 7 nucleotides matching TRBD1. V lost 4 bases and J lost 3; bases outside the gene matches: 12. The V gene's germline CDR1 is SEHNR and CDR2 FQNEAQ (reference sequence). This CDR3 has 16 amino acids. The chain's CDR3 is CASSYPKQGLSYEQYF. The CDR3 DNA follows: TGTGCCAGCAGCTACCCTAAACAGGGGCTAAGCTACGAGCAGTACTTC.

This clone has a handful of counts. The chain recombines TRBV6-2 or TRBV6-3 with TRBJ1-6; D is unclear. This CDR3 spans 14 amino acids. Germline CDR1 reads MNHEY; CDR2 reads SVGEGT. V gave up 6 bases and J gave up 0 bases, with 6 bases separating them. The CDR3 sequence is CASSQSSYNSPLHF. The CDR3 nucleotides read TGTGCCAGCAGCCAGAGCTCCTATAATTCACCCCTCCACTTT.

The rearrangement links TRBV3-1 (or the pseudogene TRBV3-2) to TRBJ1-2; tentatively, D is TRBD1 (6 bases). Per germline, CDR1 LGHDT and CDR2 YNNKEL (reference sequence). V was trimmed by 4 bases and J by 4 bases, leaving 16 bases between them. CDR3 size: 15 residues. In nucleotides, the CDR3 is TGTGCCAGCAGCCCACTACAGACAGGTCTCTATGGCTACACCTTC. Translation: CASSPLQTGLYGYTF.

The rearrangement uses TRBV30 and TRBJ2-5, with 7 bases fitting TRBD1. CDR3 size: 14 residues. Unmatched junction bases numbered 6, after V lost 0 bases and J lost 5 bases. CDR1 and CDR2 from the germline V gene are GTSNPN and SVGIG (reference sequence). Written as DNA, the CDR3 is TGTGCCTGGAGTGTACGGGGCAGGGGGGAGACCCAGTACTTC. This codes for CAWSVRGRGETQYF. Based on the CDR3 plus reference TRBV30 and TRBJ2-5, the full variable domain is SQTIHQWPATLVQPVGSPLSLECTVEGTSNPNLYWYRQAAGRGLQLLFYSVGIGQISSEVPQNLSASRPQDRQFILSSKKLLLSDSGFYLCAWSVRGRGETQYFGPGTRLLVL.

The CDR3 region has the DNA TGTGCCAGTAACGACTTGAACACTGAAGCTTTCTTT. It yields the protein CASNDLNTEAFF. The genes are TRBV19 and TRBJ1-1; unclear D gene. V lost 7 bases to trimming and J lost 0 bases, with 6 bases between them. Germline-derived CDR1 and CDR2 are LNHDA and SQIVND (reference sequence). The CDR3 consists of 12 residues. Drawing the rest from reference TRBV19 and TRBJ1-1, the complete variable domain is DGGITQSPKYLFRKEGQNVTLSCEQNLNHDAMYWYRQDPGQGLRLIYYSQIVNDFQKGDIAEGYSVSREKKESFPLTVTSAQKNPTAFYLCASNDLNTEAFFGQGTRLTVV.